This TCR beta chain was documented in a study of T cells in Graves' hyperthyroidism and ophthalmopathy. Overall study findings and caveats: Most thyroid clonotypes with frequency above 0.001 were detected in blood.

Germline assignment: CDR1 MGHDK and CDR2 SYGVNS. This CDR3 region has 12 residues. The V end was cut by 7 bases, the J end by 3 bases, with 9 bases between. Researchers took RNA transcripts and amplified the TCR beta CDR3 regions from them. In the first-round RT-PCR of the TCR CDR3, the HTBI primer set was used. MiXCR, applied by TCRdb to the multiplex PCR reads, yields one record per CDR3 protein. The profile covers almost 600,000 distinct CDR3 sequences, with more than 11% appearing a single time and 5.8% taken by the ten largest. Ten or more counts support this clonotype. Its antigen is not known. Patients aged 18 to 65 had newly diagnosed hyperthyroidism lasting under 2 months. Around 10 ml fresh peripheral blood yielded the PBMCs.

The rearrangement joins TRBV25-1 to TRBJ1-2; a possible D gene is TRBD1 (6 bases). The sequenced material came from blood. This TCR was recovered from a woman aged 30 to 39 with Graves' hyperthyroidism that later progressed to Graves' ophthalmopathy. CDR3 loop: CASMEGDYGYTF. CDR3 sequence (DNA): TGTGCCAGCATGGAGGGGGACTATGGCTACACCTTC.